Given below is one TCR beta chain in context. Its target is not known. The data belong to a study of T cell responses to AZD1222 COVID-19 vaccine. Overall study findings and caveats: Spike-specific TCR breadth and depth both grew after two AZD1222 doses.

Germline V gene data show CDR1 as SGHNT and CDR2 as YYREEE (reference sequence). The CDR3 covers 15 residues. With V trimmed by 3 bases and J by 7 bases, 9 bases remained unmatched. Libraries were prepared by immunoSEQ multiplex PCR; TCRdb keeps only in-frame clonotypes and omits some of them. The top ten hold roughly 1.2% of the sample, which has 95,000 to 150,000 clones, around 87% seen once. The origin of this receptor is an adult in good health. V gene TRBV5-4 combines with J gene TRBJ1-4; TRBD1 matches at 7 bases. Sample: peripheral blood, taken on day 0 of AZD1222 vaccination. The CDR3 DNA follows: TGTGCCAGCAGCTCGGGACAGAGCAGAAGTGAAAAACTGTTTTTT. Translated: CASSSGQSRSEKLFF. Drawing the rest from reference TRBV5-4 and TRBJ1-4, the complete variable domain is ETGVTQSPTHLIKTRGQQVTLRCSSQSGHNTVSWYQQALGQGPQFIFQYYREEENGRGNFPPRFSGLQFPNYSSELNVNALELDDSALYLCASSSGQSRSEKLFFGSGTQLSVL.